Following are 7 T cell receptor beta chains from one sample sequenced in a study of T cells in Graves' hyperthyroidism and ophthalmopathy. TCR beta CDR3 regions were amplified from RNA. The HTBI primer set drove a first-round RT-PCR of the TCR CDR3. Each CDR3 protein is one row after TCRdb ran MiXCR on the multiplex PCR reads. Here the sample spans some 320,000 distinct CDR3 sequences, approximately 13% being singletons. Specimen: blood. The receptors originated from a woman in her thirties or forties with Graves' ophthalmopathy.

The DNA for the CDR3 is TGTGCCAGCAGGGGGATGGGACGGGGCTACACCTTC. Its translation is CASRGMGRGYTF. J is TRBJ1-2 and V is TRBV9; TRBD1 might be the D (5 bases). Germline V lookup: CDR1 SGDLS, CDR2 YYNGEE. This CDR3 is 12 amino acids long. V lost 5 bases to trimming and J lost 8 bases, with 13 bases between them.

V is TRBV18 and J is TRBJ2-2; D remains ambiguous. Trimming pared 2 bases from V and 0 bases from J, leaving 7 bases between. Germline CDR1 KGHSH, CDR2 LQKENI. The CDR3 loop spans 15 amino acids. The CDR3 reads CASSPLAANTGELFF. As DNA, the CDR3 is TGTGCCAGCTCACCATTGGCGGCGAACACCGGGGAGCTGTTTTTT.

This clonotype showed up just a few times. The genes are TRBV30 and TRBJ2-7; D gene ambiguous. The V and J ends lost 6 bases and 2 bases respectively, with 17 bases between them. CDR3 length equals 14 residues. Germline values: CDR1 GTSNPN, CDR2 SVGIG (reference sequence). CDR3 nucleotides: TGTGCCTGTATCGGAGACCCGAAACCCTACGAGCAGTACTTC. This sequence encodes CACIGDPKPYEQYF.

This clonotype has a count of ten or more. V is TRBV6-1 and J is TRBJ1-4, with D perhaps TRBD1 (5 bases). Germline CDR1 is MNHNS and CDR2 is SASEGT. V lost 1 base to trimming and J lost 8 bases, with 20 bases between them. The CDR3 length is 17 residues. CDR3 in DNA: TGTGCCAGCAGTGAAGGCACAGGATTTTCCCTAGGGGAAAAACTGTTTTTT. This translates into CASSEGTGFSLGEKLFF.

This clonotype was observed at least ten times. The chain recombines TRBV20-1 with TRBJ2-3, with D tentatively TRBD2 (7 bases). Germline V CDR1 and CDR2: DFQATT, SNEGSKA (reference sequence). This CDR3 has 14 residues. The CDR3 nucleotides read TGCTCCAACAAGGGCAGGGGAGGGAGTACGACGCAGTATTTT. Translating it yields CSNKGRGGSTTQYF.

The chain joins TRBV20-1 to TRBJ1-6, with a tentative D call TRBD1 (5 bases). CDR1 and CDR2 from the germline V gene are DFQATT and SNEGSKA (reference sequence). The CDR3 is made up of 14 amino acids. V lost 4 bases and J lost 4, with 11 bases in between. The CDR3 loop reads CSANSGTYNSPLHF. CDR3 DNA sequence: TGCAGTGCTAACTCCGGGACTTATAATTCACCCCTCCACTTT.

At least ten counts were recorded for this clonotype. The chain couples TRBV11-2 to TRBJ2-7; D is ambiguous. Per germline, CDR1 SGHAT and CDR2 FQNNGV. V lost 6 bases, J lost 7 bases, and 22 bases lay in between. CDR3 size: 15 residues. CDR3 bases: TGTGCCAGCAGACCCCCGGGTAGGGCGTTCAATGAGCAGTACTTC. This translates into CASRPPGRAFNEQYF.